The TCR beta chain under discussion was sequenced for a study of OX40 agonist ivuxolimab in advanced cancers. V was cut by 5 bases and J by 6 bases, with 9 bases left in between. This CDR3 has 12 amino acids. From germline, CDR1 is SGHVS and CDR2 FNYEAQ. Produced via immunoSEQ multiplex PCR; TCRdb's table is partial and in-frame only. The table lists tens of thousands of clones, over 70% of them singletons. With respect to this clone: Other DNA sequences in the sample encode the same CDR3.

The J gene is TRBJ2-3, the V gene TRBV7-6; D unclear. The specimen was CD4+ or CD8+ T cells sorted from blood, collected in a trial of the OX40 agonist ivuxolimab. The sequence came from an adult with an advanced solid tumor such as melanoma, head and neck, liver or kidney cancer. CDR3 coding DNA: TGTGCCAGCAGCCCCAATTTGGATACGCAGTATTTT. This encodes CASSPNLDTQYF.